The 23 T cell receptor beta chains below were found in one sample sequenced in a study of Ad26.COV2.S vaccination and SARS-CoV-2 variants. The treatment here: over 15 received Ad26.COV2.S at low or high dose, single or two shots; a few received placebo; per-sample allocation not given. Material that was analyzed had been drawn on day 63 after the first vaccine or placebo injection. Method: immunoSEQ multiplex PCR; TCRdb's copy keeps in-frame clones and lacks some. The sample records about 350,000 clones, less than 90% being singletons. Sequencing used peripheral blood, obtained in a trial of Ad26.COV2.S vaccine versus placebo. The receptors stem from a person between 18 and 65 years old who received the Ad26.COV2.S COVID-19 vaccine or a placebo.

This rearrangement joins TRBV28 to TRBJ1-6, with D possibly being TRBD1 (5 bases). V dropped 6 bases and J dropped 5 bases, with 8 bases sitting between them. The CDR3 consists of 13 residues. Germline CDR1 is MDHEN and CDR2 is SYDVKM. This CDR3 is CASSDSNNSPLHF. In nucleotides, the CDR3 is TGTGCCAGCAGCGACAGTAATAATTCACCCCTCCACTTT.

V is TRBV9 and J is TRBJ1-5; the D is unclear. CDR3 size: 14 residues. V was trimmed by 4 bases and J by 6 bases, leaving 14 bases between them. The V gene's germline CDR1 is SGDLS and CDR2 YYNGEE. The CDR3 sequence is CASSLSGGGQPQHF. The CDR3 DNA is TGTGCCAGCAGCCTCTCCGGAGGTGGTCAGCCCCAGCATTTT.

The chain recombines TRBV7-2 with TRBJ2-7; TRBD2 is a possible D gene (6 bases). Per germline, CDR1 SGHTA and CDR2 FQGNSA. The CDR3 is 14 amino acids. V lost 0 bases and J lost 4, with 10 bases in between. The CDR3 nucleotides read TGTGCCAGCAGCTTAGCTGTCGGGAGATACGAGCAGTACTTC. Translating it yields CASSLAVGRYEQYF.

The chain combines TRBV30 with TRBJ1-1, with 7 bases lining up with TRBD1. This CDR3 is 13 amino acids long. Looked up from germline, CDR1 is GTSNPN and CDR2 is SVGIG (reference sequence). Losses at the gene ends were 5 bases for V and 2 bases for J; bases not matched to a gene: 5. The CDR3 protein is CAWRYRGNTEAFF. CDR3 nucleotide sequence: TGTGCCTGGCGCTACAGGGGAAACACTGAAGCTTTCTTT.

The gene calls are TRBV9 and TRBJ2-1; D perhaps matches TRBD2 (5 bases). The germline gives CDR1 SGDLS, CDR2 YYNGEE. The CDR3 totals 17 residues. Trimming removed 4 bases from V and 0 bases from J, with 17 bases in between. The CDR3 protein is CASSPRVTSGSYNEQFF. For the CDR3, the DNA is TGTGCCAGCAGCCCTCGAGTGACCAGCGGCTCCTACAATGAGCAGTTCTTC.

The chain has TRBV6-5 and TRBJ2-3, with 9 bases identical to TRBD2. The CDR3 is made up of 15 amino acids. Trimming took 6 bases from V and 3 from J; bases not matched to a gene: 7. Germline CDR1 reads MNHEY; CDR2 reads SVGAGI. CDR3 sequence: CASRFSGGVTDTQYF. The CDR3 DNA reads as TGTGCCAGCAGATTTAGCGGGGGCGTTACAGATACGCAGTATTTT.

This clone showed up just once. The genes are TRBV4-2 and TRBJ2-1; D is tentatively TRBD1 or TRBD2 (5 bases each). The CDR3 contains 16 residues. Looked up from germline, CDR1 is LGHNA and CDR2 is YNFKEQ. With 1 base removed from V and 6 bases from J, the gap between germline ends came to 16 bases. The CDR3, as DNA: TGTGCCAGCAGCCAAGTTGTGGGGGTGTTAAGCAATGAGCAGTTCTTC. It codes for CASSQVVGVLSNEQFF.

V is TRBV19 and J is TRBJ2-3; TRBD2 matches 13 bases. V trimming: 3 bases; J trimming: 2 bases; junction bases outside the gene matches: 2. Looked up from germline, CDR1 is LNHDA and CDR2 is SQIVND (reference sequence). The length of the CDR3 is 16 residues. The chain's CDR3 is CASSMGTSGATDTQYF. The CDR3 coding sequence is TGTGCCAGTAGTATGGGGACTAGCGGGGCCACAGATACGCAGTATTTT.

V gene TRBV4-2 combines with J gene TRBJ1-5; D gene ambiguous. The CDR3 is made up of 16 amino acids. Per germline, CDR1 LGHNA and CDR2 YNFKEQ. The ends were cut back, 1 base at V and 9 bases at J, with 19 bases in the middle. DNA for the CDR3: TGTGCCAGCAGCCAAGGAGGGTTTGTGGGGTTTGGGCCCCAGCATTTT. Amino acid sequence: CASSQGGFVGFGPQHF.

The rearrangement links TRBV30 to TRBJ2-2; D could derive from TRBD1 or TRBD2 (5 bases each). Deletions cut 2 bases from V and 0 bases from J, with 10 bases between. The germline gives CDR1 GTSNPN, CDR2 SVGIG (reference sequence). The CDR3 is 15 amino acids. The CDR3 region has the DNA TGTGCCTGGAGTTTTGGGGGTACGAACACCGGGGAGCTGTTTTTT. As protein: CAWSFGGTNTGELFF.

This chain uses TRBV9 with TRBJ2-1; D not certain. The CDR3 length is 12 residues. V shed 4 bases and J shed 9 bases, with 11 bases lying between them. Looked up from germline, CDR1 is SGDLS and CDR2 is YYNGEE. Here the CDR3 DNA reads TGTGCCAGCAGCACTCTGTCGGGTGAGCAGTTCTTC. Protein product: CASSTLSGEQFF.

The chain recombines TRBV7-9 with TRBJ1-2; 7 bases match TRBD1. The germline CDR1 and CDR2 sequences are SEHNR and FQNEAQ (reference sequence). The CDR3 has 15 residues. V was pared by 5 bases and J by 2 bases, with 8 bases of the junction left unmatched. Here the CDR3 DNA reads TGTGCCAGCAGCAACCCGGGACAGCGCAACTATGGCTACACCTTC. Its translation: CASSNPGQRNYGYTF.

The chain combines TRBV9 with TRBJ2-6, with a possible D match to TRBD2 (5 bases). Trimming pared 4 bases from V and 0 bases from J, leaving 14 bases between. Germline V lookup: CDR1 SGDLS, CDR2 YYNGEE. There are 17 residues in the CDR3. The CDR3 reads CASSPSGRDSGANVLTF. DNA of the CDR3: TGTGCCAGCAGCCCCAGCGGACGGGACTCTGGGGCCAACGTCCTGACTTTC.

The CDR3 loop reads CASSYRPGVYGYTF. In DNA form, the CDR3 reads TGTGCCAGCAGCTACCGGCCAGGTGTCTATGGCTACACCTTC. V usage is TRBV7-8 and J usage is TRBJ1-2, with unresolved D. Trimming left V 4 bases short and J 4 bases short, with 13 bases between. The CDR3 length is 14 residues. CDR1 is SGHVS, CDR2 FQNEAQ, per germline.

This chain connects TRBV27 to TRBJ2-3, with TRBD2 matching over 8 bases. The germline V gene encodes CDR1 MNHEY and CDR2 SMNVEV (reference sequence). The CDR3 loop spans 13 amino acids. The ends lost 6 bases at V and 1 base at J; junction bases unmatched: 0. CDR3 bases: TGTGCCAGCAGGACTAGCGGCACAGATACGCAGTATTTT. Protein product: CASRTSGTDTQYF.

The genes are TRBV27 and TRBJ1-6; 9 bases are shared with TRBD1. Germline loops: CDR1 MNHEY, CDR2 SMNVEV (reference sequence). The junction had 10 bases not matched to a gene; V was cut back by 1 base and J by 0 bases. The CDR3 has 20 amino acids. The CDR3 reads CASSLFFGGTGSSYNSPLHF. The CDR3 region has the DNA TGTGCCAGCAGTTTATTTTTCGGTGGGACAGGGAGCTCCTATAATTCACCCCTCCACTTT.

The rearrangement joins TRBV7-2 to TRBJ2-5; possible D gene TRBD2, 5 bases. Germline V gene lookup returns CDR1 SGHTA and CDR2 FQGNSA. V shed 5 bases and J shed 4 bases, with 20 bases lying between them. The CDR3 loop spans 16 amino acids. The CDR3 here is CASSLRIALSSETQYF. CDR3 sequence (DNA): TGTGCCAGCAGCCTTCGGATAGCGCTTTCCTCAGAGACCCAGTACTTC.

The chain uses TRBV7-3 and TRBJ2-3; D is unresolved. This CDR3 comprises 16 residues. Germline CDR1 SGHTA, CDR2 FQGTGA. Deletions cut 2 bases from V and 0 bases from J, with 12 bases between. CDR3: CASSLGEITSTDTQYF. Here the CDR3 DNA reads TGTGCCAGCAGCTTAGGGGAAATTACTAGCACAGATACGCAGTATTTT.

The chain is built from TRBV4-2 and TRBJ1-5; perhaps TRBD1 as D (5 bases). CDR1 is LGHNA and CDR2 is YNFKEQ in the germline V gene. Trimming pared 0 bases from V and 4 bases from J, leaving 10 bases between. The CDR3 consists of 15 residues. The CDR3 loop is CASSQDFRENQPQHF. The DNA for the CDR3 is TGTGCCAGCAGCCAAGATTTCAGGGAGAATCAGCCCCAGCATTTT.

The rearrangement joins TRBV6-5 to TRBJ2-1, with 12 positions matching TRBD2. The CDR3 contains 16 residues. J lost 5 bases, V lost 0 bases, and 2 bases had no gene match. CDR1 MNHEY and CDR2 SVGAGI come from the germline V gene. CDR3 nucleotides: TGTGCCAGCAGTTACTCGCTAGCGGGGGGGAACAATGAGCAGTTCTTC. It yields the protein CASSYSLAGGNNEQFF.

V and J are TRBV10-3 and TRBJ2-7, with D perhaps TRBD2 (6 bases). The CDR3 has 14 residues. Germline loops: CDR1 ENHRY, CDR2 SYGVKD. With 5 bases removed from V and 3 bases from J, the gap between germline ends came to 14 bases. The CDR3 protein is CAISTGTGFYEQYF. The CDR3, as DNA: TGTGCCATCAGTACCGGGACTGGATTCTACGAGCAGTACTTC.

The genes are TRBV21-1 and TRBJ2-7; TRBD2 reflects the table's D call only, with no check against the DNA. TRBV21-1 represents a pseudogene. CDR3 length equals 16 residues. CDR3 sequence reads: CASVLGPGRGAYEQYF. DNA of the CDR3: TGTGCCAGCGTTCTGGGGCCTGGGCGGGGAGCCTACGAGCAGTACTTC.

The rearrangement links TRBV6-6 to TRBJ1-5, with a tentative D call TRBD1 (6 bases). Trimming pared 4 bases from V and 7 bases from J, leaving 14 bases between. The germline V gene has CDR1 MNHNY and CDR2 SVGAGI (reference sequence). The CDR3 length is 14 residues. The CDR3 sequence is CASSLDSSVQPQHF. The CDR3 DNA reads TGTGCCAGCAGTTTGGACAGTAGCGTCCAGCCCCAGCATTTT.